The rows below give T cell receptor beta chains drawn from one sample of a study of control samples from healthy donors and cancer patients. Only in-frame clones appear in the TCRdb table, and some are missing; sequencing was by immunoSEQ multiplex PCR. The profile shows about 58,000 clones, roughly 94% of them singletons. The sample taken for sequencing was blood. The receptor source for this set is a man aged 25-45 years in good health. CDR3s leave out the opening cysteine and the closing phenylalanine or tryptophan. Fields, in order: V gene, J gene, CDR3 protein.

TRBV4-1	TRBJ1-5	ARSQGETTGGTGPQH
TRBV6-5	TRBJ2-7	ASNKGGATYEQY
TRBV6-5	TRBJ1-5	ASSYAGNSNQPQH
TRBV6-5	TRBJ1-2	ASRGQGAGDYGYT
TRBV6-2/TRBV6-3	TRBJ1-2	ASSHLGTNYGYT
TRBV29-1	TRBJ2-5	SVMPSGQETQY
TRBV15	.	ATSRDRLAGGSYEQY
TRBV18	TRBJ1-4	ASSPGQGANEKLF
TRBV29-1	TRBJ2-7	SVSGQARSYEQY
TRBV5-1	TRBJ2-3	ASSGQAGGSTDTQY
TRBV5-6	TRBJ1-3	ASMGLSGNTIY
TRBV4-2	TRBJ2-1	ASSQEGGGGEYNEQF
TRBV24-1	TRBJ1-2	ATSRTRDYGYT
TRBV7-2	TRBJ1-5	ASSPGAGGQPQH